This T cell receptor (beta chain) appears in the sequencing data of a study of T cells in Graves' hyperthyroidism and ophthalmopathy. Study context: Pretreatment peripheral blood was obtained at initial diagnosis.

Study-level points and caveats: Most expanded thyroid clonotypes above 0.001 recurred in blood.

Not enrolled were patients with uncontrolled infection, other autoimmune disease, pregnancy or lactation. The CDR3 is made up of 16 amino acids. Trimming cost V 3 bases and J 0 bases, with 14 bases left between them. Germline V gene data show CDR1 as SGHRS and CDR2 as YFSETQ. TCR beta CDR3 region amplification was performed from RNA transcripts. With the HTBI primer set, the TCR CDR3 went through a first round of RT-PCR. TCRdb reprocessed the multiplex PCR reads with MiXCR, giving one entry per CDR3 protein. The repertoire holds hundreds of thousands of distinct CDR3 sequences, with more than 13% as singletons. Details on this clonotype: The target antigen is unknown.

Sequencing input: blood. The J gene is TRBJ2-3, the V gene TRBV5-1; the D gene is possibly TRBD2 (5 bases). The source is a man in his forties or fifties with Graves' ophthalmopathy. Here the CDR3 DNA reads TGCGCCAGCAGCTCCGGCCTGGAGGAAAGCACAGATACGCAGTATTTT. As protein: CASSSGLEESTDTQYF.